This TCR beta chain came from a study of blood T cell repertoires in COVID-19. As for the study in general: The study drew acute and convalescent COVID-19 samples from the United States, Italy and Spain.

This clone was seen only a few times. The CDR3 has 16 residues. The trim removed 1 base at V and 7 bases at J, leaving 13 bases unmatched. The germline V gene has CDR1 MGHRA and CDR2 YSYEKL. Sequencing was performed with immunoSEQ multiplex PCR; in TCRdb, only in-frame clones are kept and a portion is missing. The sample yields 50,000 or so clones, 90% seen once. Sequenced sample: peripheral blood. This chain links TRBV4-1 with TRBJ2-7; 7 positions match TRBD2. This receptor was taken from a human donor in a cohort sampled during active COVID-19. This CDR3 reads CASSQGTGRDYGEQYV. DNA for the CDR3: TGCGCCAGCAGCCAAGGAACGGGAAGGGACTACGGGGAGCAGTACGTC.